The rows below give T cell receptor beta chains drawn from one sample of a study of shared clonotypes between healthy human individuals. Only in-frame clones appear in the TCRdb table, and some are missing; sequencing was by immunoSEQ multiplex PCR. The table includes around 530,000 clones, around 78% detected once. Sample: PBMCs. The receptors come from a woman between 40 and 50 years old in good health. Some clones in this sample may be carry-over from other donors' samples. The CDR3 runs from the conserved cysteine through the conserved F or W. Each record gives: D gene, J gene, CDR3 length, V gene, clone size, CDR3 DNA, CDR3 protein. The D gene is left open where the match is weak. Only part of the rows carry a size: once, few, many, or a class if the clone is expanded.

d_gene: TRBD2
j_gene: TRBJ2-2
len: 16
v_gene: TRBV5-4
abundance: -
CDR3nt: TGTGCCAGCAGCTCTAGCGGGAGGGGTTATCCCGGGGAGCTGTTTTTT
CDR3aa: CASSSSGRGYPGELFF

d_gene: -
j_gene: TRBJ1-1
len: 15
v_gene: TRBV10-2
abundance: once
CDR3nt: TGCGCCAGCAGTGGTCCCCGGGAACGAGGGACTGAAGCTTTCTTT
CDR3aa: CASSGPRERGTEAFF

d_gene: -
j_gene: TRBJ2-3
len: 14
v_gene: TRBV30
abundance: few
CDR3nt: TGTGCCTGGAGTGTCGGGATGAGCACAGATACGCAGTATTTT
CDR3aa: CAWSVGMSTDTQYF

d_gene: TRBD2
j_gene: TRBJ2-5
len: 15
v_gene: TRBV7-9
abundance: -
CDR3nt: TGTGCCAGCAGCTTAACTAGCGGGGACCAAGAGACACAGTACTTC
CDR3aa: CASSLTSGDQETQYF

d_gene: -
j_gene: TRBJ2-5
len: 14
v_gene: TRBV5-1
abundance: -
CDR3nt: TGCGCCAGCAGCTTTGGCACGACCCAAGAGACCCAGTACTTC
CDR3aa: CASSFGTTQETQYF

d_gene: TRBD2
j_gene: TRBJ2-6
len: 14
v_gene: TRBV29-1
abundance: -
CDR3nt: TGCAGCGTTTCGGGGGGATCTGGGGCCAACGTCCTGACTTTC
CDR3aa: CSVSGGSGANVLTF

d_gene: -
j_gene: TRBJ1-1
len: 17
v_gene: TRBV4-3
abundance: -
CDR3nt: TGCGCCAGCAGCCAAGTCCCCTTAGGGAACATGAACACTGAAGCTTTCTTT
CDR3aa: CASSQVPLGNMNTEAFF

d_gene: TRBD2
j_gene: TRBJ2-1
len: 14
v_gene: TRBV2
abundance: many
CDR3nt: TGTGCCAGCACTGGGGCTAGCGGGAGGTGGGAGCAGTTCTTC
CDR3aa: CASTGASGRWEQFF

d_gene: TRBD1
j_gene: TRBJ2-3
len: 13
v_gene: TRBV27
abundance: -
CDR3nt: TGTGCCAGCAGCCTCACAGGGGAAGATACGCAGTATTTT
CDR3aa: CASSLTGEDTQYF

d_gene: -
j_gene: TRBJ2-1
len: 14
v_gene: TRBV7-9
abundance: -
CDR3nt: TGTGCCAGCAACCAACTGCGGGAAGCGAGTGAGCAGTTCTTC
CDR3aa: CASNQLREASEQFF

d_gene: -
j_gene: TRBJ1-2
len: 15
v_gene: TRBV28
abundance: few
CDR3nt: TGTGCCAGCAGTTTATTAAGAGGGGATCACTATGGCTACACCTTC
CDR3aa: CASSLLRGDHYGYTF

d_gene: TRBD1
j_gene: TRBJ1-2
len: 14
v_gene: TRBV5-1
abundance: few
CDR3nt: TGCGCCAGCAGCTCGACAGGGGCTAACTATGGCTACACCTTC
CDR3aa: CASSSTGANYGYTF

d_gene: TRBD2
j_gene: TRBJ2-7
len: 18
v_gene: TRBV6-1
abundance: -
CDR3nt: TGTGCCAGCAGTGACCGCGGGAGGGCCTTCGGCCAGGGATACGAGCAGTACTTC
CDR3aa: CASSDRGRAFGQGYEQYF

d_gene: TRBD2
j_gene: TRBJ2-7
len: 15
v_gene: TRBV29-1
abundance: few
CDR3nt: TGCAGCGTTGAAGGCCTAGCGGGAACCGTCTACGAGCAGTACTTC
CDR3aa: CSVEGLAGTVYEQYF

d_gene: -
j_gene: TRBJ1-4
len: 14
v_gene: TRBV30
abundance: -
CDR3nt: TGTGCCTGGGGGTTGGACACCCAAAATGAAAAACTGTTTTTT
CDR3aa: CAWGLDTQNEKLFF

d_gene: -
j_gene: TRBJ2-7
len: 12
v_gene: TRBV5-1
abundance: -
CDR3nt: TGCGCCAGCAGCCTCACGGATTCGCCGAAGTACTTC
CDR3aa: CASSLTDSPKYF

d_gene: -
j_gene: TRBJ2-1
len: 14
v_gene: TRBV2
abundance: few
CDR3nt: TGTGCCAGCAGTGAAGCGCTTGCCGGGCCTGCGCGGTTCTTC
CDR3aa: CASSEALAGPARFF

d_gene: -
j_gene: TRBJ2-7
len: 13
v_gene: TRBV19
abundance: -
CDR3nt: TGTGCCAGTAGTAGTCCGCGGGGTTACGAGCAGTACTTC
CDR3aa: CASSSPRGYEQYF

d_gene: TRBD2
j_gene: TRBJ2-1
len: 16
v_gene: TRBV11-1
abundance: -
CDR3nt: TGTGCCAGCAGCTCAACTACTAGCGGGTCCTACAATGAGCAGTTCTTC
CDR3aa: CASSSTTSGSYNEQFF

d_gene: -
j_gene: TRBJ2-5
len: 15
v_gene: TRBV21-1
abundance: -
CDR3nt: TGTGCCAACATCAGACTAGCGGGATTAGGGGAGACCCAGTACTTC
CDR3aa: CANIRLAGLGETQYF

d_gene: TRBD1
j_gene: TRBJ2-1
len: 14
v_gene: TRBV5-1
abundance: once
CDR3nt: TGCGCCAGCAGCTTACAGGGGTCCAGCAATGAGCAGTTCTTC
CDR3aa: CASSLQGSSNEQFF

d_gene: -
j_gene: TRBJ1-5
len: 16
v_gene: TRBV28
abundance: -
CDR3nt: TGTGCCAGCAGCTCAAGGCGGGGCTTTAGCAATCAGCCCCAGCATTTT
CDR3aa: CASSSRRGFSNQPQHF

d_gene: TRBD1
j_gene: TRBJ1-1
len: 14
v_gene: TRBV7-2
abundance: -
CDR3nt: TGTGCCGGCAGCTTAGAGTCAGGGGGAACTGAAGCTTTCTTT
CDR3aa: CAGSLESGGTEAFF

d_gene: TRBD1
j_gene: TRBJ2-7
len: 14
v_gene: TRBV15
abundance: -
CDR3nt: TGTGCCACCAGCGCACGACAGGGACCCTACGAGCAGTACTTC
CDR3aa: CATSARQGPYEQYF

d_gene: TRBD2
j_gene: TRBJ2-1
len: 16
v_gene: TRBV5-6
abundance: once
CDR3nt: TGTGCCAGCAGCTTTACCGGGACTAGCGGCTACAATGAGCAGTTCTTC
CDR3aa: CASSFTGTSGYNEQFF

d_gene: TRBD1
j_gene: TRBJ2-7
len: 15
v_gene: TRBV4-2
abundance: -
CDR3nt: TGTGCCAGCAGCCAAGATGAAGGGGGCACTTACGAGCAGTACTTC
CDR3aa: CASSQDEGGTYEQYF

d_gene: TRBD1
j_gene: TRBJ2-7
len: 14
v_gene: TRBV6-5
abundance: -
CDR3nt: TGTGCCAGCAGTCGTGGGGGGACAGGGGGCGAGCAGTACTTC
CDR3aa: CASSRGGTGGEQYF

d_gene: -
j_gene: TRBJ2-2
len: 13
v_gene: TRBV28
abundance: -
CDR3nt: TGTGCCAGCACCTACGGGATGACCGGGGAGCTGTTTTTT
CDR3aa: CASTYGMTGELFF

d_gene: -
j_gene: TRBJ2-5
len: 13
v_gene: TRBV11-3
abundance: -
CDR3nt: TGTGCCAGCAGCCCCCAGGGACAAGAGACCCAGTACTTC
CDR3aa: CASSPQGQETQYF

d_gene: -
j_gene: TRBJ2-3
len: 16
v_gene: TRBV27
abundance: -
CDR3nt: TGTGCCAGCAGGGTTAGGTCGCTAACTAGAGAGGATACGCAGTATTTT
CDR3aa: CASRVRSLTREDTQYF

d_gene: -
j_gene: TRBJ2-7
len: 15
v_gene: TRBV19
abundance: -
CDR3nt: TGTGCCAGTAGTTCCCGTACCACAGGGAGCTACGAGCAGTACTTC
CDR3aa: CASSSRTTGSYEQYF

d_gene: TRBD2
j_gene: TRBJ2-3
len: 16
v_gene: TRBV6-1
abundance: -
CDR3nt: TGTGCCAGCAGTGAAGCTACTAGCGGGGGAGCAGATACGCAGTATTTT
CDR3aa: CASSEATSGGADTQYF

d_gene: TRBD2
j_gene: TRBJ2-5
len: 14
v_gene: TRBV6-1
abundance: -
CDR3nt: TGTGCCAGCAGGCCTAGCGGGAGAGTAGAGACCCAGTACTTC
CDR3aa: CASRPSGRVETQYF

d_gene: -
j_gene: TRBJ2-7
len: 11
v_gene: TRBV7-9
abundance: -
CDR3nt: TGTGCCAGCGAAGCCTCCTACGAGCAGTACTTC
CDR3aa: CASEASYEQYF

d_gene: -
j_gene: TRBJ1-1
len: 16
v_gene: TRBV19
abundance: -
CDR3nt: TGTGCCAGTAGTATAGCACAGCCCCGTGGGAACACTGAAGCTTTCTTT
CDR3aa: CASSIAQPRGNTEAFF

d_gene: TRBD1
j_gene: TRBJ1-1
len: 16
v_gene: TRBV6-6
abundance: few
CDR3nt: TGTGCCAGCAGTTCCCCCAGGGGACAGGGGGTCACTGAAGCTTTCTTT
CDR3aa: CASSSPRGQGVTEAFF

d_gene: -
j_gene: TRBJ1-1
len: 14
v_gene: TRBV5-5
abundance: -
CDR3nt: TGTGCCAGCAGCTTGAGGGGTCTGGGCACTGAAGCTTTCTTT
CDR3aa: CASSLRGLGTEAFF

d_gene: -
j_gene: TRBJ2-2
len: 15
v_gene: TRBV7-2
abundance: -
CDR3nt: TGTGCCAGCAGCGTGTACGACAGTTTCACCGGGGAGCTGTTTTTT
CDR3aa: CASSVYDSFTGELFF

d_gene: -
j_gene: TRBJ2-1
len: 17
v_gene: TRBV27
abundance: once
CDR3nt: TGTGCCAGCAGTTCGATAGCACCCCAAATACACTACAATGAGCAGTTCTTC
CDR3aa: CASSSIAPQIHYNEQFF

d_gene: TRBD1
j_gene: TRBJ1-1
len: 15
v_gene: TRBV30
abundance: -
CDR3nt: TGTGCCTGGAGTCTAGGGGACAGAAGGAGCACTGAAGCTTTCTTT
CDR3aa: CAWSLGDRRSTEAFF

d_gene: -
j_gene: TRBJ2-2
len: 15
v_gene: TRBV5-1
abundance: few
CDR3nt: TGCGCCAGCACCCCCGGCGGAGGGAACACCGGGGAGCTGTTTTTT
CDR3aa: CASTPGGGNTGELFF

d_gene: TRBD1
j_gene: TRBJ2-1
len: 15
v_gene: TRBV7-9
abundance: -
CDR3nt: TGTGCCAGCAGCTTCCTAGGACAGGGGCTCAATGAGCAGTTCTTC
CDR3aa: CASSFLGQGLNEQFF